The 26 T cell receptor beta chains below come from one sample, sequenced in a study of technical replicates of blood from several donors (dated by TCRdb to about 2017). The library was produced with the immunoSEQ multiplex PCR assay. Held by TCRdb, this immuneACCESS table contains in-frame sequences only and omits some clones. Under half of the omission traces to an unresolved V gene where checked; the cause of the rest is unknown. This sample holds around 9,000 clones; 91% were observed only once. Of the sample, 7.5% to 9.5% is held by the ten largest clones. The sample was PBMCs. These receptors were taken from a human donor in good health.

In its sample, this clone was seen once. In DNA, the CDR3 is TGCGCCAGCAGCCAAGAATTTGCGGGGGGAAGTGAGCAGTTCTTC. Translated: CASSQEFAGGSEQFF. V and J are TRBV4-1 and TRBJ2-1; TRBD2 matches at 8 bases. With 0 bases clipped from V and 9 bases from J, the junction kept 7 bases outside the gene matches. CDR1 is MGHRA, CDR2 YSYEKL, per germline. The CDR3 contains 15 residues.

V is TRBV6-4 and J is TRBJ2-1, with 8 bases matching TRBD2. Germline CDR1 is MRHNA and CDR2 is SNTAGT. This CDR3 has 16 residues. V gave up 3 bases and J gave up 5 bases; unmatched junction bases: 9. DNA of the CDR3: TGTGCCAGCAGTGAGGTAAATAGCGGGATCGACAATGAGCAGTTCTTC. Translated, it gives CASSEVNSGIDNEQFF.

This chain joins TRBV5-1 and TRBJ2-7, with 7 bases that match TRBD1. CDR3 length equals 16 residues. CDR1 and CDR2 from the germline V gene are SGHRS and YFSETQ. V lost 0 bases to trimming and J lost 1 base; unmatched junction nucleotides: 7. Written as DNA, the CDR3 is TGCGCCAGCAGCTTGGATGGACAGGTGATATCCTACGAGCAGTACTTC. It codes for CASSLDGQVISYEQYF.

The chain recombines TRBV6-1 with TRBJ2-7; 7 bases are shared with TRBD1. J was trimmed by 2 bases and V by 4 bases; bases with no gene match: 8. Germline V gene lookup returns CDR1 MNHNS and CDR2 SASEGT. The CDR3 covers 15 residues. For the CDR3, the DNA is TGTGCCAGCAGTGCCCAGGGGGTTGGGACCTACGAGCAGTACTTC. Protein product: CASSAQGVGTYEQYF.

This chain joins TRBV7-8 and TRBJ2-5, with 9 bases matching TRBD2. Germline-derived CDR1 and CDR2 are SGHVS and FQNEAQ. This CDR3 region has 16 residues. J gave up 1 base and V 1 base, and 4 bases lay outside the gene matches. The CDR3 DNA follows: TGTGCCAGCAGCTTAGGGGCGGGAGGGCCCCAAGAGACCCAGTACTTC. It is translated as CASSLGAGGPQETQYF.

The chain is built from TRBV11-2 and TRBJ2-4; D ambiguous. The CDR3 totals 11 residues. The germline V gene encodes CDR1 SGHAT and CDR2 FQNNGV. V was shortened by 0 bases and J by 16 bases, with 10 bases between the two germline ends. CDR3 residues: CASSLDRVAYF. The DNA for the CDR3 is TGTGCCAGCAGCTTAGATCGGGTGGCTTACTTC.

The table lists this clone with a few counts. J is TRBJ1-1 and V is TRBV19; possible D gene TRBD1, 6 bases. Germline CDR1 and CDR2: LNHDA and SQIVND (reference sequence). V was shortened by 6 bases and J by 3 bases, with 11 bases between the two germline ends. The CDR3 consists of 13 residues. The CDR3 is CASRRGLYTEAFF. The CDR3 nucleotides read TGTGCCAGTAGGCGGGGGCTCTACACTGAAGCTTTCTTT.

This clone appeared once. The V and J genes are TRBV18 and TRBJ2-7; no definite D call. The CDR3 runs 14 residues. Germline V lookup: CDR1 KGHSH, CDR2 LQKENI. The V end lost 3 bases, the J end lost 0 bases, and 9 bases lay between the germline ends. As DNA, the CDR3 is TGTGCCAGCTCACCCTCGCTAAGCTCCTACGAGCAGTACTTC. Amino acids: CASSPSLSSYEQYF.

This clone was picked up one time. The genes are TRBV7-2 and TRBJ2-7; D is unclear. This CDR3 region has 13 residues. Deletions cut 1 base from V and 7 bases from J, with 11 bases between. CDR1 and CDR2 (germline): SGHTA, FQGNSA. DNA of the CDR3: TGTGCCAGCAGCTTAGTAGGAGTTGCGGAGCAGTACTTC. It specifies CASSLVGVAEQYF.

The chain has TRBV19 and TRBJ1-1; 10 positions agree with TRBD1. This CDR3 has 13 amino acids. Germline V lookup: CDR1 LNHDA, CDR2 SQIVND (reference sequence). The trim removed 7 bases at V and 10 bases at J, leaving 9 bases unmatched. The CDR3 sequence is CASTHSGTGVAFF. The CDR3 DNA reads as TGTGCCAGTACCCATTCCGGGACAGGGGTAGCTTTCTTT.

The genes are TRBV25-1 and TRBJ2-7, with 8 bases fitting TRBD2. Per germline, CDR1 MGHDK and CDR2 SYGVNS. This CDR3 region has 15 residues. With V trimmed by 3 bases and J by 4 bases, 8 bases remained unmatched. The chain's CDR3 is CASSESSGGIYEQYF. CDR3 coding DNA: TGTGCCAGCAGTGAGTCGAGCGGGGGCATATACGAGCAGTACTTC.

V and J are TRBV6-5 and TRBJ2-7; no clear D gene. V was clipped by 2 bases and J by 2 bases, with 10 bases between them. The germline V gene encodes CDR1 MNHEY and CDR2 SVGAGI. This CDR3 is 14 amino acids long. The DNA of the CDR3 is TGTGCCAGCAGTTACGTGGGCCGTACCTACGAGCAGTACTTC. Its translation is CASSYVGRTYEQYF.

The sample holds one count of this clone. V gene TRBV13 combines with J gene TRBJ2-7; D unclear. Trimming removed 3 bases from V and 7 bases from J, with 13 bases in between. There are 13 residues in the CDR3. Germline V CDR1 and CDR2: PRHDT, FYEKMQ (reference sequence). CDR3 nucleotide sequence: TGTGCCAGCAGCTTTCGACAATCAGGAGAGCAGTACTTC. Its translation is CASSFRQSGEQYF.

The gene calls are TRBV5-1 and TRBJ1-1; the D is unclear. With 0 bases removed from V and 0 bases from J, the gap between germline ends came to 9 bases. Germline loops: CDR1 SGHRS, CDR2 YFSETQ. There are 15 residues in the CDR3. The CDR3 DNA is TGCGCCAGCAGCTTGGGGGCCAGATTGAACACTGAAGCTTTCTTT. This codes for CASSLGARLNTEAFF. The full variable domain, completed using reference TRBV5-1 and TRBJ1-1, is KAGVTQTPRYLIKTRGQQVTLSCSPISGHRSVSWYQQTPGQGLQFLFEYFSETQRNKGNFPGRFSGRQFSNSRSEMNVSTLELGDSALYLCASSLGARLNTEAFFGQGTRLTVV.

This chain connects TRBV7-8 to TRBJ1-3; no clear D gene. Germline V lookup: CDR1 SGHVS, CDR2 FQNEAQ. CDR3 length: 16 residues. The germline V and J ends were trimmed by 5 bases and 4 bases, with 18 bases remaining between them. The CDR3 DNA follows: TGTGCCAGCAGCCCAAGTCTCGGTGGAGAAGGAAACACCATATATTTT. Translated: CASSPSLGGEGNTIYF.

CDR3 amino acids: CASRRDNTEAFF. CDR3 in DNA: TGTGCCAGCAGGCGGGATAACACTGAAGCTTTCTTT. This chain uses TRBV5-4 with TRBJ1-1; D remains unclear. Trimming took 5 bases from V and 2 from J, leaving 7 bases between them. Germline CDR1 reads SGHNT; CDR2 reads YYREEE (reference sequence). The CDR3 sequence is 12 residues long.

The J gene is TRBJ2-7, the V gene TRBV7-2; 12 bases line up with TRBD2. The ends lost 5 bases at V and 10 bases at J; junction bases unmatched: 15. This CDR3 spans 16 amino acids. Germline V lookup: CDR1 SGHTA, CDR2 FQGNSA. The CDR3 DNA sequence: TGTGCCAGCAGCATAACTAGCGGGAGGCCCCACATGGAACAGTACTTC. Its translation: CASSITSGRPHMEQYF.

V and J are TRBV4-2 and TRBJ1-2; tentatively, D is TRBD1 (5 bases). The V gene's germline CDR1 is LGHNA and CDR2 YNFKEQ. The CDR3 loop spans 14 amino acids. V lost 5 bases to trimming and J lost 5 bases, with 15 bases between them. The CDR3 protein is CASSSSGIGYGYTF. For the CDR3, the DNA is TGTGCCAGCAGCTCCTCAGGGATTGGGTATGGCTACACCTTC.

The chain uses TRBV6-1 and TRBJ2-7, with TRBD1 as a possible D gene (5 bases). Germline CDR1 reads MNHNS; CDR2 reads SASEGT. The ends were cut back, 2 bases at V and 5 bases at J, with 10 bases in the middle. The CDR3 has 13 residues. This chain's CDR3 is CASSEREGDEQYF. The CDR3 DNA reads as TGTGCCAGCAGTGAAAGAGAAGGGGACGAGCAGTACTTC.

The rearrangement links TRBV6-1 to TRBJ2-2; 8 bases are a match to TRBD1. Germline V lookup: CDR1 MNHNS, CDR2 SASEGT. The CDR3 is made up of 15 amino acids. Trimming took 7 bases from V and 0 from J; bases not matched to a gene: 4. This CDR3 is CASMLQGANTGELFF. In DNA form, the CDR3 reads TGTGCCAGCATGTTACAGGGGGCGAACACCGGGGAGCTGTTTTTT.

The rearrangement links TRBV7-9 to TRBJ1-3; D remains unclear. This CDR3 comprises 13 residues. Germline CDR1 is SEHNR and CDR2 is FQNEAQ (reference sequence). V was shortened by 7 bases and J by 4 bases, with 11 bases between the two germline ends. CDR3 in DNA: TGTGCCAGCATAGAAAGCCGGGGAAACACCATATATTTT. It is translated as CASIESRGNTIYF. Using reference TRBV7-9 and TRBJ1-3 for the parts outside the CDR3, the full variable domain is DTGVSQNPRHKITKRGQNVTFRCDPISEHNRLYWYRQTLGQGPEFLTYFQNEAQLEKSRLLSDRFSAERPKGSFSTLEIQRTEQGDSAMYLCASIESRGNTIYFGEGSWLTVV.

In this sample, this clone turned up once. This chain connects TRBV10-2 to TRBJ2-4; D is possibly TRBD2 (6 bases). The CDR3 sequence is 14 residues long. Trimming pared 4 bases from V and 0 bases from J, leaving 7 bases between. Germline CDR1 WSHSY, CDR2 SAAADI. The CDR3 spells CASSGGLAKNIQYF. CDR3 nucleotides: TGCGCCAGCAGTGGGGGACTAGCCAAAAACATTCAGTACTTC.

The V gene is TRBV19, the J gene TRBJ1-5; D perhaps matches TRBD1 (6 bases). From germline, CDR1 is LNHDA and CDR2 SQIVND (reference sequence). The CDR3 runs 15 residues. Trimming pared 6 bases from V and 3 bases from J, leaving 15 bases between. In DNA, the CDR3 is TGTGCCAGTAGAGGGGGTTCGGTGTACAATCAGCCCCAGCATTTT. Protein: CASRGGSVYNQPQHF. The full variable domain, rest sourced from reference TRBV19 and TRBJ1-5, is DGGITQSPKYLFRKEGQNVTLSCEQNLNHDAMYWYRQDPGQGLRLIYYSQIVNDFQKGDIAEGYSVSREKKESFPLTVTSAQKNPTAFYLCASRGGSVYNQPQHFGDGTRLSIL.

The chain couples TRBV6-5 to TRBJ2-1; TRBD2 matches 8 bases. Trimming cost V 6 bases and J 7 bases; bases outside gene matches: 11. Germline V gene sequence: CDR1 MNHEY, CDR2 SVGAGI. The CDR3 covers 15 residues. For the CDR3, the DNA is TGTGCCAGCAGGGGGTGGACTAGCACCCCGAATGAGCAGTTCTTC. Encoded protein: CASRGWTSTPNEQFF.

This chain joins TRBV14 and TRBJ2-7; maybe TRBD2 (6 bases). Germline assignment: CDR1 SGHDN and CDR2 FVKESK. The CDR3 is made up of 15 amino acids. Between the trimmed V and J ends, which lost 3 bases and 2 bases, there was a span of 14 bases. In DNA, the CDR3 is TGTGCCAGCAGCCAGTTGGGGACTCCTACCTACGAGCAGTACTTC. Translation gives CASSQLGTPTYEQYF.

The chain is built from TRBV19 and TRBJ2-7; D may be TRBD1 (5 bases). V lost 6 bases and J lost 2, with 20 bases in between. Per germline, CDR1 LNHDA and CDR2 SQIVND (reference sequence). CDR3 length: 16 amino acids. DNA for the CDR3: TGTGCCAGTAGCCACCAAACAGGTTCGTCCCCCTACGAGCAGTACTTC. Translating it yields CASSHQTGSSPYEQYF. Full variable domain (remainder filled in from reference TRBV19 and TRBJ2-7): DGGITQSPKYLFRKEGQNVTLSCEQNLNHDAMYWYRQDPGQGLRLIYYSQIVNDFQKGDIAEGYSVSREKKESFPLTVTSAQKNPTAFYLCASSHQTGSSPYEQYFGPGTRLTVT.